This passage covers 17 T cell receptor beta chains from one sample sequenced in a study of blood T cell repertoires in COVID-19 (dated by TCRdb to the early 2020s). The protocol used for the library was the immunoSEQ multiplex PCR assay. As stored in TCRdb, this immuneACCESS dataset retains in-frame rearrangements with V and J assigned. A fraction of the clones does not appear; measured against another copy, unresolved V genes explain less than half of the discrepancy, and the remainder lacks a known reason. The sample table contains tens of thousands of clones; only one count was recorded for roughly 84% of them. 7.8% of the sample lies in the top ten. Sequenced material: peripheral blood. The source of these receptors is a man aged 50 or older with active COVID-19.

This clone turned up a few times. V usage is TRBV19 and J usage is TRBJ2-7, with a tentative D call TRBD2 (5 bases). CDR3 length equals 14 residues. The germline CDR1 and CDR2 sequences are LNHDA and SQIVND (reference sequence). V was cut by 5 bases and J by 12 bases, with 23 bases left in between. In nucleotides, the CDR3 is TGTGCCAGTAGTTCGGTCGGATTTGTAGGGAGTTCGTACTTC. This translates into CASSSVGFVGSSYF.

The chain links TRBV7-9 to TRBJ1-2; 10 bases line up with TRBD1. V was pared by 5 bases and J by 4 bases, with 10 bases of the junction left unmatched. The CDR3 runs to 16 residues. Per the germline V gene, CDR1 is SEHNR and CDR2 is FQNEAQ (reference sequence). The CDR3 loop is CASSIPGQGEVYGYTF. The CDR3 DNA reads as TGTGCCAGCAGCATACCCGGACAGGGGGAGGTCTATGGCTACACCTTC.

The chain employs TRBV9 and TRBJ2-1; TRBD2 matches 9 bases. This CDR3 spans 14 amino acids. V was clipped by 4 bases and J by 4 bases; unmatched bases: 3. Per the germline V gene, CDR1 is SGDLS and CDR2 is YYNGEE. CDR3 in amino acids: CASSPAGGYNEQFF. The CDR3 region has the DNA TGTGCCAGCAGCCCGGCGGGAGGGTACAATGAGCAGTTCTTC.

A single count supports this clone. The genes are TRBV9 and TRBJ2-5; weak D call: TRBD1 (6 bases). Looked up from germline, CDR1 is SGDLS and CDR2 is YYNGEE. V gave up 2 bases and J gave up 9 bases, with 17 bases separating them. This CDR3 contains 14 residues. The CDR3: CASSVSATGGAQYF. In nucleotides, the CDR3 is TGTGCCAGCAGCGTTTCGGCGACAGGTGGGGCCCAGTACTTC.

CDR3 nucleotide sequence: TGTGCCAGCAGTCCCCTATCGGGGGGGTATCAAGAGACCCAGTACTTC. It specifies CASSPLSGGYQETQYF. This chain connects TRBV9 to TRBJ2-5; TRBD2 matches at 8 bases. The germline gives CDR1 SGDLS, CDR2 YYNGEE. The CDR3 loop spans 16 amino acids. Trimming cost V 5 bases and J 2 bases; bases outside gene matches: 11.

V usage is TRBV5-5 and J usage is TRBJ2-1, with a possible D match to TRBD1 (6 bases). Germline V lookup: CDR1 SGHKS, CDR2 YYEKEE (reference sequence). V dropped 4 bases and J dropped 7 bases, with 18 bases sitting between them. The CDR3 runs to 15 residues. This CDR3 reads CASSLTLSRGNEQFF. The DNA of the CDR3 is TGTGCCAGCAGCCTGACCCTATCAAGGGGGAATGAGCAGTTCTTC.

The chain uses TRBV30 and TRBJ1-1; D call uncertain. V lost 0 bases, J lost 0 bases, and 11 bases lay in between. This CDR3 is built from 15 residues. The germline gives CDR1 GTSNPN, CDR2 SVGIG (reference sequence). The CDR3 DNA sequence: TGTGCCTGGAGTGTATATCAGGCACTGAACACTGAAGCTTTCTTT. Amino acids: CAWSVYQALNTEAFF.

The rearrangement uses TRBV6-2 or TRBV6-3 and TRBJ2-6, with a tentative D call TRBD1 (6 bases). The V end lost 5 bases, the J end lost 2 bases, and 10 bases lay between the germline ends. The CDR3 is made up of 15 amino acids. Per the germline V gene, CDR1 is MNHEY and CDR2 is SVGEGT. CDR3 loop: CASSDWTAGANVLTF. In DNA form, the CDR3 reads TGTGCCAGCAGTGACTGGACAGCTGGGGCCAACGTCCTGACTTTC.

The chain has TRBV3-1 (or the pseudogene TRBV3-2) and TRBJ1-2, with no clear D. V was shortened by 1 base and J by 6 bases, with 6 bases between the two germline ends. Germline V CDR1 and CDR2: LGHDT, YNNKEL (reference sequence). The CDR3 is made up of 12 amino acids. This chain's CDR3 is CASSQGSDGYTF. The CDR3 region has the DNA TGTGCCAGCAGCCAAGGATCGGATGGCTACACCTTC.

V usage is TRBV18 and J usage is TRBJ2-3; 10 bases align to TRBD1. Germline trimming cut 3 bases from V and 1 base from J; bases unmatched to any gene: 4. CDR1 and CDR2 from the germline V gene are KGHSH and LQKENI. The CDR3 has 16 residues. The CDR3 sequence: CASSPLGTGGTDTQYF. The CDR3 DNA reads TGTGCCAGCTCACCTCTTGGGACAGGGGGCACAGATACGCAGTATTTT. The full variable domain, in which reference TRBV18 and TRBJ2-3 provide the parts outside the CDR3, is NAGVMQNPRHLVRRRGQEARLRCSPMKGHSHVYWYRQLPEEGLKFMVYLQKENIIDESGMPKERFSAEFPKEGPSILRIQQVVRGDSAAYFCASSPLGTGGTDTQYFGPGTRLTVL.

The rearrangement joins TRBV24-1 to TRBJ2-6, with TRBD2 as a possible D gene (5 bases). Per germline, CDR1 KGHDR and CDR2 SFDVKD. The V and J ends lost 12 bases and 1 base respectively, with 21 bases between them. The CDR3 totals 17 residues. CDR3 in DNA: TGTGCCGTAGACGGTTGGGGTAGCGAATCTGGGGCCAACGTCCTGACTTTC. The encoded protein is CAVDGWGSESGANVLTF.

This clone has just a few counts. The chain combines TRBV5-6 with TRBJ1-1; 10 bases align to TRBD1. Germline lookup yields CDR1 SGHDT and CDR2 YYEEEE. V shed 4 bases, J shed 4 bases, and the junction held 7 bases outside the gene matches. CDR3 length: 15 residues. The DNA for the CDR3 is TGTGCCAGCAGCACAAGCGACAGGGGGCTCACTGAAGCTTTCTTT. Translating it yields CASSTSDRGLTEAFF.

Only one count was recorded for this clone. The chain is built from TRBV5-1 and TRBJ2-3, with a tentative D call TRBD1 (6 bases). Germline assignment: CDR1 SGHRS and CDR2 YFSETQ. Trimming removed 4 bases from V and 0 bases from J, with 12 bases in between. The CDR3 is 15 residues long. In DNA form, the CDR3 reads TGCGCCAGCAGCACAGGGACACTGAGCACAGATACGCAGTATTTT. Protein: CASSTGTLSTDTQYF.

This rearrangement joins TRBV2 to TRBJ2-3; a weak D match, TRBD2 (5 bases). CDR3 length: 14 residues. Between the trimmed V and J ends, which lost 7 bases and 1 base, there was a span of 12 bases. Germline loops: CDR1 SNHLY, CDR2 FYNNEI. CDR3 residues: CASTLSGGTDTQYF. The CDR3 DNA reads TGTGCCAGCACCCTCTCCGGGGGCACAGATACGCAGTATTTT.

The CDR3 DNA reads as TGTGCCAGCAGTTCCCGACAGGGGTCGGGAGAGACCCAGTACTTC. Amino acid sequence: CASSSRQGSGETQYF. The rearrangement links TRBV6-5 to TRBJ2-5, with TRBD1 matching over 8 bases. Trimming removed 4 bases from V and 4 bases from J; junction bases left unmatched: 8. This CDR3 is 15 amino acids long. Per germline, CDR1 MNHEY and CDR2 SVGAGI.

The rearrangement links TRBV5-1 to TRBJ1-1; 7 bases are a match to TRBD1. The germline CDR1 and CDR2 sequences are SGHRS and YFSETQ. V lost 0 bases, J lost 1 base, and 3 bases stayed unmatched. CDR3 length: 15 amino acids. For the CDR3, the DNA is TGCGCCAGCAGCTTGGACAGGGGAGGGAACACTGAAGCTTTCTTT. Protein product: CASSLDRGGNTEAFF.

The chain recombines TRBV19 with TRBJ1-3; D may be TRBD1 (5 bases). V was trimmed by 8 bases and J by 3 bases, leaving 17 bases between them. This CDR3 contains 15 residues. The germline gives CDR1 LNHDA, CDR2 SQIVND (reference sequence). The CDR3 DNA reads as TGTGCCAGTCGTGACAGACTGATGGTTGGAAACACCATATATTTT. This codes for CASRDRLMVGNTIYF.